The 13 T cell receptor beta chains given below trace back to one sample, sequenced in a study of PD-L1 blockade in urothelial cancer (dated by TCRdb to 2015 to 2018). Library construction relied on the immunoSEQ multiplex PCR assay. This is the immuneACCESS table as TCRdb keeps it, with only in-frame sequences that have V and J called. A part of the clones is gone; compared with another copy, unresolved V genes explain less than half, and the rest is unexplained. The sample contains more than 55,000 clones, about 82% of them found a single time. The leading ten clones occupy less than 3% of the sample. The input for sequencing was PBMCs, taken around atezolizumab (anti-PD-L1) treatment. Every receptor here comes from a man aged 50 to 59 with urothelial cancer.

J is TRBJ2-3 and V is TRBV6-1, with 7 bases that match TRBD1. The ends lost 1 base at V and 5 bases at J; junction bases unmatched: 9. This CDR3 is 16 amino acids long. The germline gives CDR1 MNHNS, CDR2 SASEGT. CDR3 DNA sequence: TGTGCCAGCAGTGAAGTTTCGGCAGGGGGAATAGATACGCAGTATTTT. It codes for CASSEVSAGGIDTQYF.

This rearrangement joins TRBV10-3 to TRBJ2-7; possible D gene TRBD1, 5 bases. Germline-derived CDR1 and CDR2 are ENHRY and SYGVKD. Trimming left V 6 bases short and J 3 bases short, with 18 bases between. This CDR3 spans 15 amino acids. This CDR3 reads CAIRKDTVTNYEQYF. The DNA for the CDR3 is TGTGCCATCAGAAAGGACACAGTGACGAACTACGAGCAGTACTTC.

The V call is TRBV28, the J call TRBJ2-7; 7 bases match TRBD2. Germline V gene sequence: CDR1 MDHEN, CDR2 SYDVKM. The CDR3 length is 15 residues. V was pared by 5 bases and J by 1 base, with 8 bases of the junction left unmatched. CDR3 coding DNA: TGTGCCAGCAGTGGGGCGGGAGCAGAATCCTACGAGCAGTACTTC. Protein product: CASSGAGAESYEQYF.

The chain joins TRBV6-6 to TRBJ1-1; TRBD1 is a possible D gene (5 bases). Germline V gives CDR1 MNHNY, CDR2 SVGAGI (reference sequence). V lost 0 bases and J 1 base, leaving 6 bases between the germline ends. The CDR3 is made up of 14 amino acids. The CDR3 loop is CASSYSQGNTEAFF. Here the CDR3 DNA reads TGTGCCAGCAGTTACTCTCAGGGGAACACTGAAGCTTTCTTT.

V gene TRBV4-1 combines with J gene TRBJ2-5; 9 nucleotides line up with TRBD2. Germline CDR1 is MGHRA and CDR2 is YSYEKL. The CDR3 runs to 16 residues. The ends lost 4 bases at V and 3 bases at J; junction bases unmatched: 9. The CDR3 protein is CASSPQWASGEETQYF. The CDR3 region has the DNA TGCGCCAGCAGCCCTCAATGGGCTAGCGGGGAAGAGACCCAGTACTTC.

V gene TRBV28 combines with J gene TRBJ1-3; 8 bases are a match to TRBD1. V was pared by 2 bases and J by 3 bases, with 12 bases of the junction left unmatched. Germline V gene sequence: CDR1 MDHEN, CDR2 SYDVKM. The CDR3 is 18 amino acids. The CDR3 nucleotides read TGTGCCAGCAGTTTAGAGGACAGGGTAAGTCTATATGGAAACACCATATATTTT. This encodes CASSLEDRVSLYGNTIYF.

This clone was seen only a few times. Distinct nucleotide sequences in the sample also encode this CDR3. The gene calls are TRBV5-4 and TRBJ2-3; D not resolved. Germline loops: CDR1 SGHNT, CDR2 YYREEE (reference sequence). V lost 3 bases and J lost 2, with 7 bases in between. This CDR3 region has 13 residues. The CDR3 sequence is CASSSQNTDTQYF. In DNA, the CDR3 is TGTGCCAGCAGCTCCCAGAACACAGATACGCAGTATTTT.

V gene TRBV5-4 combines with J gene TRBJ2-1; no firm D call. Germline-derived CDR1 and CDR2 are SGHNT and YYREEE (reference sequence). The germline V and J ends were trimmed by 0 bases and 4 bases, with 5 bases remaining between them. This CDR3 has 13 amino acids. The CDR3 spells CASSLDGYNEQFF. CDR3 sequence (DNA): TGTGCCAGCAGCTTGGACGGGTACAATGAGCAGTTCTTC.

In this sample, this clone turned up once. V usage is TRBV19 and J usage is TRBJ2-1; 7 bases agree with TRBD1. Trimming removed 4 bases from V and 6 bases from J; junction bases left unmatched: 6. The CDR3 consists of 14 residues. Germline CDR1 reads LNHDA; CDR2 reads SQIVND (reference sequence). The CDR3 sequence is CASSTETGRNEQFF. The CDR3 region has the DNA TGTGCCAGTAGTACCGAGACAGGGCGCAATGAGCAGTTCTTC.

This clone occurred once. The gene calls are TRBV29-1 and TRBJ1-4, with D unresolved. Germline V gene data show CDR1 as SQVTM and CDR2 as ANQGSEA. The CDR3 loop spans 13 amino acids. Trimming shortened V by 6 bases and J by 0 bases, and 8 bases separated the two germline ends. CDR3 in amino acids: CSVARATNEKLFF. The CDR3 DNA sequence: TGCAGCGTGGCGCGGGCAACTAATGAAAAACTGTTTTTT.

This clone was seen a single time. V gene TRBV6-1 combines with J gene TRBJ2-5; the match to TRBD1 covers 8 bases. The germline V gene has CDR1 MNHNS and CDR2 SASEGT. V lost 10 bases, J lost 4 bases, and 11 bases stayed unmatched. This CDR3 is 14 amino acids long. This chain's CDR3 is CATLDWTGRETQYF. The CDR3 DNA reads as TGTGCCACCCTTGACTGGACAGGGAGAGAGACCCAGTACTTC.

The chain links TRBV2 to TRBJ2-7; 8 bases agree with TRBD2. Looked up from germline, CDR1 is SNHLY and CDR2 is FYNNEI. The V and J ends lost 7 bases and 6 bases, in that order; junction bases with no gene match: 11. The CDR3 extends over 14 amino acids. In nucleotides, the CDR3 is TGTGCCAGCACCAGGGGACGGGGGGGCCTCGAGCAGTACTTC. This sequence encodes CASTRGRGGLEQYF.

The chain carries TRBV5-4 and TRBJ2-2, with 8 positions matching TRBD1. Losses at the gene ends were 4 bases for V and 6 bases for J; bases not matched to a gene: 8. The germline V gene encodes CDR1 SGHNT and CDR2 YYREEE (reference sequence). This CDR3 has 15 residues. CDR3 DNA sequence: TGTGCCAGCAGCCGGGACAGGCTCAGTTCCGGGGAGCTGTTTTTT. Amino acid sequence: CASSRDRLSSGELFF.